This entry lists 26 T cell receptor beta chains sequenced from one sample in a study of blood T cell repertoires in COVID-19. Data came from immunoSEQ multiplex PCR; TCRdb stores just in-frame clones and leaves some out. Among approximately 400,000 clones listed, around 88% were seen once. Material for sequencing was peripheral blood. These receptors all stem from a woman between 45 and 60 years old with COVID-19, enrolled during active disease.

The CDR3 sequence: CASSYSGKQPQHF. The CDR3 coding sequence is TGTGCCAGCAGTTATTCAGGAAAGCAGCCCCAGCATTTT. V usage is TRBV6-5 and J usage is TRBJ1-5, with D unresolved. V lost 3 bases and J 7 bases, leaving 10 bases between the germline ends. Germline V gene lookup returns CDR1 MNHEY and CDR2 SVGAGI. CDR3 length: 13 residues.

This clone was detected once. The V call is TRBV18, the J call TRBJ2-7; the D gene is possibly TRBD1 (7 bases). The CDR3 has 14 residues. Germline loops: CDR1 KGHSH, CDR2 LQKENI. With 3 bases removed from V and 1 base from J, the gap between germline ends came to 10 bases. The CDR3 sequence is CASSPAGQSYEQYF. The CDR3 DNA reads TGTGCCAGCTCACCGGCGGGACAGTCCTACGAGCAGTACTTC.

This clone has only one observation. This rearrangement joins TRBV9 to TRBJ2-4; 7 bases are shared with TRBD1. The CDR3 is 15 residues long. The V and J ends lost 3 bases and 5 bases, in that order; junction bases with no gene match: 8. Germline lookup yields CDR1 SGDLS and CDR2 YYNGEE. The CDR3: CASSATGKRENIQYF. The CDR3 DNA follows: TGTGCCAGCAGCGCGACAGGGAAGAGGGAAAACATTCAGTACTTC.

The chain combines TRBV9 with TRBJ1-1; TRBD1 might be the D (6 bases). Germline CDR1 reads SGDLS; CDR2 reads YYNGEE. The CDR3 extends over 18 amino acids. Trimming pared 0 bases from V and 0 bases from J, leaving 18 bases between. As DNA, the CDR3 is TGTGCCAGCAGCGTAGGGCCGACAGGTCAAAGGATGAACACTGAAGCTTTCTTT. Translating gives CASSVGPTGQRMNTEAFF.

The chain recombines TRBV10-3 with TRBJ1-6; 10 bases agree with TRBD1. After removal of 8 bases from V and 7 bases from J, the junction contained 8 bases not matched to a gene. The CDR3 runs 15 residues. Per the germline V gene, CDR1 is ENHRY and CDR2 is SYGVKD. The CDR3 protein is CAIRDRGLGNSPLHF. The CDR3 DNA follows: TGTGCCATCCGGGACAGGGGTCTAGGAAATTCACCCCTCCACTTT.

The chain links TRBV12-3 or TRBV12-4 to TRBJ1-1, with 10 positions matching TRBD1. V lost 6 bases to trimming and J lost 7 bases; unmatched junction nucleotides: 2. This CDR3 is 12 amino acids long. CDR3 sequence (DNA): TGTGCCAGCAGGACAGGGGGCGGTGAAGCTTTCTTT. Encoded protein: CASRTGGGEAFF.

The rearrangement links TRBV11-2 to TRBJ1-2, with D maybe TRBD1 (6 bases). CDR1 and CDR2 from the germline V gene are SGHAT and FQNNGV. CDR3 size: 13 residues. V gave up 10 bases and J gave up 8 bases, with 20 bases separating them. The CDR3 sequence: CATYDRLGEGYTF. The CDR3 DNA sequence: TGTGCCACCTATGACAGGCTTGGGGAGGGCTACACCTTC.

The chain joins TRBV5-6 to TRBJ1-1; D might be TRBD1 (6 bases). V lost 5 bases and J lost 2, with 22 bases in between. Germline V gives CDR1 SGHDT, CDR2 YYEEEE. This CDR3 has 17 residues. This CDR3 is CASRLVGRTVSNTEAFF. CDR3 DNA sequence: TGTGCCAGCAGGCTTGTGGGACGGACAGTATCAAACACTGAAGCTTTCTTT.

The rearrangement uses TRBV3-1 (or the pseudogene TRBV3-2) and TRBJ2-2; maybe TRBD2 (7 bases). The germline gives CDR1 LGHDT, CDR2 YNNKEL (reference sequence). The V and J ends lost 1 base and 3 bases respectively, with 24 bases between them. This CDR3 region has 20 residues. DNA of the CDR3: TGTGCCAGCAGCCAAGGGGCCCCCGTGCGGGGGCGTATAGACACCGGGGAGCTGTTTTTT. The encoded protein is CASSQGAPVRGRIDTGELFF.

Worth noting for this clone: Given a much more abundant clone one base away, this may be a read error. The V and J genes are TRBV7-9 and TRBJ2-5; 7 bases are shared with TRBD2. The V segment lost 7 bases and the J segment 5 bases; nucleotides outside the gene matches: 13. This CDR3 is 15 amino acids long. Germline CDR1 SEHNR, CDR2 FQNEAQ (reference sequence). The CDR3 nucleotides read TGTGCCAGCAACTCAGGAGCGGGGTTTGGGGAGACCCAGTACTTC. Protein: CASNSGAGFGETQYF.

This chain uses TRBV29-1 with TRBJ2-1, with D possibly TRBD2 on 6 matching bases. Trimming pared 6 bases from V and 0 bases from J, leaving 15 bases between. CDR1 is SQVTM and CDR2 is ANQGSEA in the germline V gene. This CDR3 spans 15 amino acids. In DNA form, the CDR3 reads TGCAGCGTCAAACCGGGACTTTACTCCTACAATGAGCAGTTCTTC. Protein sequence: CSVKPGLYSYNEQFF.

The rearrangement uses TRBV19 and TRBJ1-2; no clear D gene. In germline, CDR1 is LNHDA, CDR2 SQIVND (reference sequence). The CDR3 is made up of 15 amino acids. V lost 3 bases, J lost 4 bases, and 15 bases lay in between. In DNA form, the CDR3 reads TGTGCCAGTAGTATGGAGGCAGTTGGCCTCTATGGCTACACCTTC. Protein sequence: CASSMEAVGLYGYTF.

CDR3 in DNA: TGTGCCAGCTCACCAGACAGCCCGGAGCAGTACTTC. It is translated as CASSPDSPEQYF. The chain uses TRBV18 and TRBJ2-7; tentative D call: TRBD1 (5 bases). Germline-derived CDR1 and CDR2 are KGHSH and LQKENI. The CDR3 length is 12 residues. Deletions cut 2 bases from V and 7 bases from J, with 9 bases between.

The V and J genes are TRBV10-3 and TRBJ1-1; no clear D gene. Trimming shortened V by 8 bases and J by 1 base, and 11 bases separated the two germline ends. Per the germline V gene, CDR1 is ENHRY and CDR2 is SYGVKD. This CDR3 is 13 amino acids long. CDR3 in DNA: TGTGCCATCGCCCTTTCAGAGAACACTGAAGCTTTCTTT. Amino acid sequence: CAIALSENTEAFF.

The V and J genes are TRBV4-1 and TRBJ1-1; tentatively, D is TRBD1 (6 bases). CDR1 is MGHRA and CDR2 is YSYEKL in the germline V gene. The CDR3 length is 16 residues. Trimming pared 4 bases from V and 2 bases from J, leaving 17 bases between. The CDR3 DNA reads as TGCGCCAGCAGCCGTGCGCCCTCACAGGGAAACACTGAAGCTTTCTTT. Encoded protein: CASSRAPSQGNTEAFF.

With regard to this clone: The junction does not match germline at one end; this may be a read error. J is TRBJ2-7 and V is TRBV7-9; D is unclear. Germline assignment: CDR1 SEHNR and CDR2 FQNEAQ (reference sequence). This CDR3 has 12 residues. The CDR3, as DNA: TGTGCCAGCAGCTTAGGGGCAGTAAGAGTAAGTTTC. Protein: CASSLGAVRVSF.

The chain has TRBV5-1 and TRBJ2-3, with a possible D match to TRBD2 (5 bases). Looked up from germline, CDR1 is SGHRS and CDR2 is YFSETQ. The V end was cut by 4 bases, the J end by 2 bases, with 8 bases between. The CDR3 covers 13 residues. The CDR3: CASSLRVTDTQYF. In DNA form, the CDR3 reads TGCGCCAGCAGCCTGCGGGTCACAGATACGCAGTATTTT. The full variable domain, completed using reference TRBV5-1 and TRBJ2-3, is KAGVTQTPRYLIKTRGQQVTLSCSPISGHRSVSWYQQTPGQGLQFLFEYFSETQRNKGNFPGRFSGRQFSNSRSEMNVSTLELGDSALYLCASSLRVTDTQYFGPGTRLTVL.

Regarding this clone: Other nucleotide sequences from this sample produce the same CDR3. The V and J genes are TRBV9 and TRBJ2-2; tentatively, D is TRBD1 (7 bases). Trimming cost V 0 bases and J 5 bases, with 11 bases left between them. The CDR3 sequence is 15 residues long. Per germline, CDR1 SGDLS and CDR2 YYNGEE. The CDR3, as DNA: TGTGCCAGCAGCGTAGCGGCAGGGGGGACCGGGGAGCTGTTTTTT. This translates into CASSVAAGGTGELFF.

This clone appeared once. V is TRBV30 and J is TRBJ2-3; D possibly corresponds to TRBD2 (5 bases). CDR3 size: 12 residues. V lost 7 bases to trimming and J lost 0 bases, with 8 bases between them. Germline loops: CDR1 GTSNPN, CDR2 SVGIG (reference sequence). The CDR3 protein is CASSKSTDTQYF. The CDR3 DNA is TGTGCCTCTAGCAAGAGCACAGATACGCAGTATTTT.

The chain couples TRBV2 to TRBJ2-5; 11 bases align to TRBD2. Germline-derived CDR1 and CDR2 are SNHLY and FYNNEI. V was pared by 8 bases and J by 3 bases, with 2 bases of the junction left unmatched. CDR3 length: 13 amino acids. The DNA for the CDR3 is TGTGCCAGCCGGGGACTAGCGGAAGAGACCCAGTACTTC. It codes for CASRGLAEETQYF.

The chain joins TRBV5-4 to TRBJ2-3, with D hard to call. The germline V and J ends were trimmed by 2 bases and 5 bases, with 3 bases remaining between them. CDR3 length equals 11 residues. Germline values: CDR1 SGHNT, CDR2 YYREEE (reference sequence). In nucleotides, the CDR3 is TGTGCCAGCAGCTTCGGAGATACGCAGTATTTT. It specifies CASSFGDTQYF.

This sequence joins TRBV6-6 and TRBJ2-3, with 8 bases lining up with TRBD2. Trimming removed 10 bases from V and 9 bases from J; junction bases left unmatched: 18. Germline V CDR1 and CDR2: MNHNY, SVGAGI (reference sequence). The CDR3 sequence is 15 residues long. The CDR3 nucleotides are TGTGCCACCACCCCGGCCGGGGGGGGCGGTGGAACGCAGTATTTT. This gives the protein CATTPAGGGGGTQYF.

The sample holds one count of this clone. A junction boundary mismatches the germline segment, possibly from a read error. The CDR3 is CASSFRTGLVF. The CDR3 coding sequence is TGTGCCAGCAGCTTTCGAACGGGGTTGGTCTTT. The V gene is TRBV5-8, the J gene TRBJ1-1; no firm D call. The CDR3 is made up of 11 amino acids. Looked up from germline, CDR1 is SGHTS and CDR2 is YDEGEE.

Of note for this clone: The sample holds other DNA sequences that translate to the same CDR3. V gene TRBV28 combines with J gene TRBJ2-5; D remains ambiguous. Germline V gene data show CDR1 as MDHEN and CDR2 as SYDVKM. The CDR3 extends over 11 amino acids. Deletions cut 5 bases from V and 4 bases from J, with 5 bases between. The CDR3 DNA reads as TGTGCCAGCAGTCTCAGAGAGACCCAGTACTTC. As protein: CASSLRETQYF.

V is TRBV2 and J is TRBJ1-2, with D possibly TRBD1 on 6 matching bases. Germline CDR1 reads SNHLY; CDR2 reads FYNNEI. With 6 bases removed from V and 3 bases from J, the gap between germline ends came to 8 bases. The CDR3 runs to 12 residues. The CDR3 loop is CASSKGDYGYTF. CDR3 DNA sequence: TGTGCCAGCAGCAAGGGGGACTATGGCTACACCTTC.

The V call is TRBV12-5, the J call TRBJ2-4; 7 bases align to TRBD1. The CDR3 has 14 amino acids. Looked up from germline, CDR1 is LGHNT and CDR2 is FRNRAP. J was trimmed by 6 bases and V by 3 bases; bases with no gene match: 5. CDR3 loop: CASGLGQAVNIQYF. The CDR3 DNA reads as TGTGCTAGTGGTTTAGGACAGGCCGTAAACATTCAGTACTTC.